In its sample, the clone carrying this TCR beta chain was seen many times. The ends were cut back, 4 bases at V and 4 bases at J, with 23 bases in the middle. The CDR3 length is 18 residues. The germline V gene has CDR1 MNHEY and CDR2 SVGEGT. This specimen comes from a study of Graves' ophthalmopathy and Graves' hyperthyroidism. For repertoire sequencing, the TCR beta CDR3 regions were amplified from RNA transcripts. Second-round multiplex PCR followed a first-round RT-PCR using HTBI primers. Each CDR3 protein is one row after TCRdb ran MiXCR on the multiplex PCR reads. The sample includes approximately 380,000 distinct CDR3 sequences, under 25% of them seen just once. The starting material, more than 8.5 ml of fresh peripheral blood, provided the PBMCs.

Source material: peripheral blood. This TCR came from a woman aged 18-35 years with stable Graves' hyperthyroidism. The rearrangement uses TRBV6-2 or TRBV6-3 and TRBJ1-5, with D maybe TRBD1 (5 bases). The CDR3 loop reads CASSFRRTPVPVNQPQHF. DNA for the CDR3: TGTGCCAGCAGTTTCCGACGGACACCGGTTCCCGTTAATCAGCCCCAGCATTTT.